This TCR beta chain was documented in a study of shared clonotypes between healthy human individuals. Every one of the donors was a Caucasian adult that lived in Nashville, Tennessee. As concerns this clone: Its antigen is unknown.

Per germline, CDR1 SGHAT and CDR2 FQNNGV. The CDR3 totals 15 residues. Trimming removed 1 base at V and 1 base at J, with 10 bases between. Findings of the study overall: Large sequencing depth failed to make sorted-subset sequencing complete, rarefaction showed. Only blood underwent sampling, and tissue repertoires likely differ.

Splitting of each subset's genomic DNA was done evenly across several immunoSEQ plates. Assay: immunoSEQ multiplex PCR; the TCRdb copy retains only in-frame clones and omits some. The sample lists more than 2 million clones; around 95% were seen once. Specimen: naive CD4+ T cells sorted from blood. Subset of the sample: CD45RA+ positively selected. The TCR comes from a man aged 18 to 30 in good health. The chain combines TRBV11-2 with TRBJ2-5; D is undetermined. CDR3 in DNA: TGTGCCAGCAGCTTAGGTGGCTCTCCCCAAGAGACCCAGTACTTC. Translating it yields CASSLGGSPQETQYF.